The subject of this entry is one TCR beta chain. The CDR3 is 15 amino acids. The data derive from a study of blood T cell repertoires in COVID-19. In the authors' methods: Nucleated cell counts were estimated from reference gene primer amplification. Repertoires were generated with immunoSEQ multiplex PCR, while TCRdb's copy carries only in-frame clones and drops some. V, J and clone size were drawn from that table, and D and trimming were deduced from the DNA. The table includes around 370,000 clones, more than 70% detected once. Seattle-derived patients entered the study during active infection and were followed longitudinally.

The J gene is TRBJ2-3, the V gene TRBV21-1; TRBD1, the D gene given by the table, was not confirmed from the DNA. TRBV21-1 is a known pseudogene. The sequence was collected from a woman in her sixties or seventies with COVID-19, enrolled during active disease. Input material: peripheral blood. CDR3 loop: CARFAGRGLGDTQYF. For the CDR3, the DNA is TGTGCCAGGTTCGCTGGCAGGGGGCTGGGAGATACGCAGTATTTT.